This paragraph reports one T cell receptor beta chain. The sample belongs to a study of control samples from healthy donors and cancer patients. Trimming cost V 6 bases and J 0 bases; bases outside gene matches: 3. The CDR3 has 17 residues. Germline loops: CDR1 SGHVS, CDR2 FQNEAQ. Sequencing used immunoSEQ multiplex PCR; TCRdb keeps in-frame clones, though not all of them. The sample contains over 100,000 clones, approximately 90% of which appear only once. The V and J genes are TRBV7-8 and TRBJ2-6, with TRBD2 identical over 12 bases. The source is a woman aged 45-59 years in good health. Input material: blood. The CDR3 reads CASRGTSGYSGANVLTF. DNA for the CDR3: TGTGCCAGCAGGGGGACTAGCGGGTACTCTGGGGCCAACGTCCTGACTTTC.